The present entry profiles one T cell receptor beta chain with its context. These data originate in a study of blood T cell repertoires in COVID-19. Original handling: Scientists estimated how many nucleated cells there were by amplifying reference gene primers. Profiling relied on immunoSEQ multiplex PCR, and the TCRdb table lists in-frame clones only, not all of them. V and J calls plus clone size are reproduced from that table; the DNA served to infer D and trimming. The sample carries about 280,000 clones, roughly 86% recorded once. The germline V gene encodes CDR1 SGHNT and CDR2 YENEEA. The CDR3 length is 16 residues. V shed 4 bases and J 6 bases; nucleotides not matched to a gene: 11.

Source material: PBMCs or T cells enriched from blood (not recorded which). This receptor was taken from a woman in her twenties or thirties who had recovered from COVID-19. J is TRBJ1-1 and V is TRBV11-3, with TRBD1 matching over 10 bases. This CDR3 is CASSWTGTGVGSEAFF. The CDR3 DNA reads TGTGCCAGCAGCTGGACCGGGACAGGGGTTGGGTCTGAAGCTTTCTTT. The whole variable domain, remainder taken from reference TRBV11-3 and TRBJ1-1, is EAGVVQSPRYKIIEKKQPVAFWCNPISGHNTLYWYLQNLGQGPELLIRYENEEAVDDSQLPKDRFSAERLKGVDSTLKIQPAELGDSAVYLCASSWTGTGVGSEAFFGQGTRLTVV.